This T cell receptor beta chain was identified in a study of blood T cells in healthy people across ages. Sample-barcoded 5' priming and a J-beta primer mix drove a second PCR of roughly 7 to 11 cycles. Each sample yielded at least 2.5 million CDR3-containing paired-end reads. TCRdb re-analysed the 5' RACE reads in MiXCR, keeping a single row per CDR3 protein. The sample consists of around 800,000 distinct CDR3 sequences, around 42% of them appearing once. Germline-derived CDR1 and CDR2 are SGHTA and FQGNSA. The CDR3 length is 13 residues. Germline trimming cut 5 bases from V and 7 bases from J; bases unmatched to any gene: 4. This clonotype occurred a few times. Antigen unknown. General study results and limits: The study found TCR beta diversity correlated strongly with naive T cell percentage.

This chain joins TRBV7-2 and TRBJ2-1; 8 bases fit TRBD1. Sequenced sample: blood. This sequence originates from a man between 60 and 70 years old in good health. The CDR3 DNA sequence: TGTGCCAGCAGCACCCGGACAGGGAATGAGCAGTTCTTC. Translating gives CASSTRTGNEQFF.